These T cell receptor beta chains were read from a single sample in a study of T cell responses to AZD1222 COVID-19 vaccine. The protocol was immunoSEQ multiplex PCR, while the TCRdb copy is restricted to in-frame clones and leaves out a portion. The sample includes roughly 96,000 clones, 85% to 90% of them seen just once. Sequenced material: peripheral blood, taken 28 days after the second AZD1222 dose. The receptors stem from an adult who received the AZD1222 COVID-19 vaccine. CDR3s include the opening cysteine and the closing phenylalanine or tryptophan. A D gene is named only where the DNA matches it firmly. Clone sizes are given selectively: once, few, many, or a class where the clone is expanded.

j_gene: TRBJ1-2; d_gene: -; len: 11; v_gene: TRBV6-5; abundance: -; CDR3aa: CASRLVDGYTF; CDR3nt: TGTGCCAGCAGGCTTGTTGATGGCTACACCTTC
j_gene: TRBJ1-5; d_gene: -; len: 14; v_gene: TRBV3-1/TRBV3-2; abundance: -; CDR3aa: CASSPGTVGQPQHF; CDR3nt: TGTGCCAGCAGCCCCGGGACCGTGGGACAGCCCCAGCATTTT
j_gene: TRBJ1-2; d_gene: -; len: 16; v_gene: TRBV4-2; abundance: -; CDR3aa: CASSQDVSAGPYGYTF; CDR3nt: TGTGCCAGCAGCCAAGATGTTTCGGCAGGGCCCTATGGCTACACCTTC
j_gene: TRBJ2-1; d_gene: TRBD2; len: 18; v_gene: TRBV11-2; abundance: -; CDR3aa: CASSPFGAGDFLYNEQFF; CDR3nt: TGTGCCAGCAGCCCGTTTGGGGCGGGAGATTTCTTATATAATGAGCAGTTCTTC
j_gene: TRBJ1-1; d_gene: -; len: 15; v_gene: TRBV6-5; abundance: -; CDR3aa: CASSSGLFKNTEAFF; CDR3nt: TGTGCCAGCAGTTCAGGTTTGTTCAAGAACACTGAAGCTTTCTTT
j_gene: TRBJ1-2; d_gene: TRBD1; len: 14; v_gene: TRBV6-1; abundance: -; CDR3aa: CASSEAQGQSGYTF; CDR3nt: TGTGCCAGCAGTGAAGCGCAGGGACAGTCTGGCTACACCTTC
j_gene: TRBJ1-2; d_gene: -; len: 12; v_gene: TRBV28; abundance: -; CDR3aa: CASSLQGPGYTF; CDR3nt: TGTGCCAGCAGTTTACAGGGCCCTGGCTACACCTTC
j_gene: TRBJ1-6; d_gene: -; len: 18; v_gene: TRBV28; abundance: -; CDR3aa: CASSLSYAGPRSHSPLHF; CDR3nt: TGTGCCAGCAGTTTATCATACGCCGGGCCCAGGTCCCATTCACCCCTCCACTTT
j_gene: TRBJ1-4; d_gene: TRBD1; len: 15; v_gene: TRBV5-1; abundance: -; CDR3aa: CASSLNGQGFEKLFF; CDR3nt: TGCGCCAGCAGCTTGAACGGACAGGGGTTTGAAAAACTGTTTTTT
j_gene: TRBJ1-4; d_gene: -; len: 9; v_gene: TRBV20-1; abundance: -; CDR3aa: CSASPGDSF; CDR3nt: TGCAGTGCTAGTCCGGGGGACTCCTTT
j_gene: TRBJ2-1; d_gene: TRBD2; len: 15; v_gene: TRBV5-4; abundance: -; CDR3aa: CASSLVTSGYNEQFF; CDR3nt: TGTGCCAGCAGCTTAGTGACTAGCGGCTACAATGAGCAGTTCTTC
j_gene: TRBJ1-1; d_gene: TRBD1; len: 17; v_gene: TRBV7-4; abundance: -; CDR3aa: CASSRSTGGKKRTEAFF; CDR3nt: TGTGCCAGCAGCCGTTCGACAGGGGGCAAGAAGAGGACTGAAGCTTTCTTT
j_gene: TRBJ2-3; d_gene: -; len: 13; v_gene: TRBV29-1; abundance: -; CDR3aa: CSVEVAATDTQYF; CDR3nt: TGCAGCGTTGAAGTGGCAGCAACAGATACGCAGTATTTT
j_gene: TRBJ1-2; d_gene: TRBD1; len: 15; v_gene: TRBV6-2/TRBV6-3; abundance: -; CDR3aa: CASSPPDRGDYGYTF; CDR3nt: TGTGCCAGCAGTCCGCCGGACAGGGGGGACTATGGCTACACCTTC
j_gene: TRBJ2-3; d_gene: TRBD2; len: 15; v_gene: TRBV5-1; abundance: -; CDR3aa: CASSLMGGSTDTQYF; CDR3nt: TGCGCCAGCAGCTTGATGGGAGGGTCGACAGATACGCAGTATTTT
j_gene: TRBJ1-5; d_gene: TRBD1; len: 14; v_gene: TRBV7-8; abundance: -; CDR3aa: CASRPGGQGFPQHF; CDR3nt: TGTGCCAGCAGACCTGGGGGACAGGGATTTCCCCAGCATTTT
j_gene: TRBJ1-2; d_gene: -; len: 12; v_gene: TRBV28; abundance: few; CDR3aa: CASSITNYGYTF; CDR3nt: TGTGCCAGCAGTATCACTAACTATGGCTACACCTTC
j_gene: TRBJ2-5; d_gene: TRBD1; len: 14; v_gene: TRBV11-2; abundance: -; CDR3aa: CASSFGQGQETQYF; CDR3nt: TGTGCCAGCAGCTTCGGACAGGGGCAAGAGACCCAGTACTTC
j_gene: TRBJ2-1; d_gene: TRBD2; len: 14; v_gene: TRBV2; abundance: few; CDR3aa: CASSATSVRNEQFF; CDR3nt: TGTGCCAGCAGTGCGACTAGCGTACGCAATGAGCAGTTCTTC